Reported below is one T cell receptor (beta chain). Its antigen is as yet unknown. This table comes from immunoSEQ multiplex PCR, and its TCRdb copy is limited to in-frame clones, with some not included. Among tens of thousands of clones listed, about 73% were seen once. This entry belongs to a study of a mutant IDH1 vaccine in newly diagnosed glioma. Study findings and constraints: The vaccine induced immune responses, and these occurred in about 95% of patients.

The time point: week 35, safety follow-up. Each vaccine dose was 300 ug of mutant IDH1 20-mer peptide, with topical imiquimod. Patients underwent eight vaccinations, which took place in weeks 1, 3, 5, 7, 11, 15, 19 and 23. V gave up 1 base and J gave up 0 bases, with 16 bases separating them. CDR1 and CDR2 from the germline V gene are SEHNR and FQNEAQ (reference sequence). This CDR3 is built from 18 residues. This clonotype originated in a man aged 45-65 years with glioma. The sequenced sample was PBMCs, obtained from a glioma patient whose treatment included an IDH1 peptide vaccine. The V and J genes are TRBV7-9 and TRBJ1-5, with D tentatively TRBD1 (6 bases). CDR3 region: CASSLVSGQSYSNQPQHF. In DNA, the CDR3 is TGTGCCAGCAGCTTAGTGTCCGGACAGTCCTATAGCAATCAGCCCCAGCATTTT. Combining the CDR3 with reference TRBV7-9 and TRBJ1-5 gives the whole variable domain DTGVSQNPRHKITKRGQNVTFRCDPISEHNRLYWYRQTLGQGPEFLTYFQNEAQLEKSRLLSDRFSAERPKGSFSTLEIQRTEQGDSAMYLCASSLVSGQSYSNQPQHFGDGTRLSIL.